This record concerns one T cell receptor (beta chain) sequence. What it binds is not known. The sample contains more than one DNA sequence encoding this CDR3. Only CD45RO-negative cells positively selected for CCR7 counted as naive CD8 cells, so terminally differentiated effector memory CD45RA+ cells were excluded. This record comes from a study of shared clonotypes between healthy human individuals. Study-wide background: CD4 naive and CD4 memory each took three plates per donor, while CD8 naive took two and CD8 memory one. Points from the study as a whole: Naive subsets typically showed greater estimated richness than memory subsets.

Germline V gives CDR1 SNHLY, CDR2 FYNNEI. CDR3 length: 12 residues. V was cut by 4 bases and J by 5 bases, with 8 bases left in between. For every subset, genomic DNA was evenly distributed across several immunoSEQ plates. Produced via immunoSEQ multiplex PCR; TCRdb's table is partial and in-frame only. The sample yields about 680,000 clones, around 92% seen once. The chain has TRBV2 and TRBJ2-5, with D perhaps matching TRBD2 (5 bases). This sequence was found in a man aged 25 to 45 in good health. Sequencing was performed on naive CD8+ T cells sorted from blood. In DNA form, the CDR3 reads TGTGCCAGCAGTGTCTGGGAGGAGACCCAGTACTTC. It is translated as CASSVWEETQYF.